A selection of T cell receptor beta chains follows, all from one sample in a study of blood T cell repertoires in COVID-19. Produced via immunoSEQ multiplex PCR; TCRdb's table is partial and in-frame only. The table shows about 35,000 clones, with 75% to 90% occurring only once. The sequenced sample consisted of peripheral blood. Receptors were obtained from a human donor in a cohort sampled during active or convalescent COVID-19. The donor label of this sample is uncertain. CDR3s include the opening cysteine and the closing phenylalanine or tryptophan. Each record gives: D gene, V gene, J gene, clone size, CDR3 DNA, CDR3 protein. The D gene is left open where the match is weak. Expanded clones are given a class, and other clones once, few, many or no size at all.

D gene: TRBD1
V gene: TRBV6-2/TRBV6-3
J gene: TRBJ1-4
clone size: .
CDR3 DNA: TGTGCCAGCAGTTACGCCGGACAGGGAGGTGAAAAACTGTTTTTT
CDR3 protein: CASSYAGQGGEKLFF

D gene: .
V gene: TRBV7-9
J gene: TRBJ1-1
clone size: once
CDR3 DNA: TGTGCCAGCAGTCCACAGCTGAACACTGAAGCTTTCTTT
CDR3 protein: CASSPQLNTEAFF

D gene: .
V gene: TRBV28
J gene: TRBJ2-1
clone size: .
CDR3 DNA: TGTGCCAGCAGTTCCGGAGGGCGGAATGAGCAGTTCTTC
CDR3 protein: CASSSGGRNEQFF

D gene: TRBD2
V gene: TRBV4-2
J gene: TRBJ2-7
clone size: .
CDR3 DNA: TGTGCCAGCAGCCTAGCGGGAGTTGTATACGAGCAGTACTTC
CDR3 protein: CASSLAGVVYEQYF

D gene: .
V gene: TRBV5-1
J gene: TRBJ2-3
clone size: once
CDR3 DNA: TGCGCCAGCAGCTTGGGAGGAGTCAGCACAGATACGCAGTATTTT
CDR3 protein: CASSLGGVSTDTQYF

D gene: .
V gene: TRBV24-1
J gene: TRBJ2-3
clone size: .
CDR3 DNA: TGTGCCACCAGTGATCGCGACTTCACAGATACGCAGTATTTT
CDR3 protein: CATSDRDFTDTQYF

D gene: .
V gene: TRBV5-6
J gene: TRBJ2-1
clone size: .
CDR3 DNA: TGTGCCAGCAGCTTGGGGCCGGGTGTTAACAATGAGCAGTTCTTC
CDR3 protein: CASSLGPGVNNEQFF

D gene: TRBD2
V gene: TRBV7-8
J gene: TRBJ2-1
clone size: .
CDR3 DNA: TGTGCCAGCAGCGCCCGCAGACTAGCGGGCTACAATGAGCAGTTCTTC
CDR3 protein: CASSARRLAGYNEQFF

D gene: TRBD1
V gene: TRBV5-1
J gene: TRBJ2-1
clone size: once
CDR3 DNA: TGCGCCAGCAGCTACAGGGGGAGGACCGGGATCTACAATGAGCAGTTCTTC
CDR3 protein: CASSYRGRTGIYNEQFF

D gene: .
V gene: TRBV7-3
J gene: TRBJ2-1
clone size: .
CDR3 DNA: TGTGCCAGCAGCCCCCATTCGGGGGGCGAGGGAAATGAGCAGTTCTTC
CDR3 protein: CASSPHSGGEGNEQFF

D gene: TRBD2
V gene: TRBV4-1
J gene: TRBJ2-1
clone size: .
CDR3 DNA: TGCGCCAGCAGCCAAGAGGGTAGCGGGGGCTACAGGGAGTTCTTC
CDR3 protein: CASSQEGSGGYREFF

D gene: .
V gene: TRBV29-1
J gene: TRBJ2-3
clone size: .
CDR3 DNA: TGCAGCGTTGGGACAGAGACAGATACGCAGTATTTT
CDR3 protein: CSVGTETDTQYF

D gene: TRBD2
V gene: TRBV27
J gene: TRBJ2-5
clone size: .
CDR3 DNA: TGTGCCAGCAGATCCCGCGGGAGTGGAAGAGAGACCCAGTACTTC
CDR3 protein: CASRSRGSGRETQYF

D gene: TRBD1
V gene: TRBV9
J gene: TRBJ1-6
clone size: .
CDR3 DNA: TGTGCCAGCAGTCGAGGACAGGGAGATAATTCACCCCTCCACTTT
CDR3 protein: CASSRGQGDNSPLHF

D gene: .
V gene: TRBV29-1
J gene: TRBJ2-6
clone size: .
CDR3 DNA: TGCAGCGTTGAAGATCCGGGGGCTGGGGCCAACGTCCTGACTTTC
CDR3 protein: CSVEDPGAGANVLTF

D gene: .
V gene: TRBV7-9
J gene: TRBJ1-5
clone size: .
CDR3 DNA: TGTGCCAGCAGCTTAGGAGGATTTCAGCCCCAGCATTTT
CDR3 protein: CASSLGGFQPQHF

D gene: .
V gene: TRBV18
J gene: TRBJ2-4
clone size: .
CDR3 DNA: TGTGCCAGCTCACCATATCGGGGGGCTGGAGACATTCAGTACTTC
CDR3 protein: CASSPYRGAGDIQYF

D gene: TRBD2
V gene: TRBV2
J gene: TRBJ2-1
clone size: .
CDR3 DNA: TGTGCCGCCCGTTCGACTAGCGGGAGGGGCTCCTACAATGAGCAGTTCTTC
CDR3 protein: CAARSTSGRGSYNEQFF

D gene: TRBD1
V gene: TRBV19
J gene: TRBJ1-5
clone size: .
CDR3 DNA: TGTGCCAGTAGTCCTCGGACAGGGAGCAATCAGCCCCAGCATTTT
CDR3 protein: CASSPRTGSNQPQHF

D gene: .
V gene: TRBV2
J gene: TRBJ2-2
clone size: .
CDR3 DNA: TGTGCCAGCAGTGCCAGGTTCAACACCGGGGAGCTGTTTTTT
CDR3 protein: CASSARFNTGELFF

D gene: TRBD2
V gene: TRBV7-2
J gene: TRBJ2-5
clone size: .
CDR3 DNA: TGTGCCAGCACCGAGCCCGGACTAGCGGGAGGTGAGACCCAGTACTTC
CDR3 protein: CASTEPGLAGGETQYF

D gene: .
V gene: TRBV19
J gene: TRBJ1-2
clone size: .
CDR3 DNA: TGTGCCAGTAGTATGGAGCAGAACTATGGCTACACCTTC
CDR3 protein: CASSMEQNYGYTF

D gene: TRBD2
V gene: TRBV19
J gene: TRBJ2-5
clone size: once
CDR3 DNA: TGTGCCAGTAGTATGACTAGCGGGATGGAGACCCAGTACTTC
CDR3 protein: CASSMTSGMETQYF

D gene: TRBD2
V gene: TRBV6-5
J gene: TRBJ2-2
clone size: .
CDR3 DNA: TGTGCCAGCAGAGCGGGACTAGCGGGAACCGGGGAGCTGTTTTTT
CDR3 protein: CASRAGLAGTGELFF

D gene: .
V gene: TRBV2
J gene: TRBJ1-6
clone size: once
CDR3 DNA: TGTGCCAGCAGTGGTACGACGGGGGTTTCACCCCTCCACTTT
CDR3 protein: CASSGTTGVSPLHF

D gene: .
V gene: TRBV4-1
J gene: TRBJ1-1
clone size: .
CDR3 DNA: TGCGCCAGCAGCCGGGGGGGTCACACTGAAGCTTTCTTT
CDR3 protein: CASSRGGHTEAFF

D gene: TRBD2
V gene: TRBV4-2
J gene: TRBJ2-4
clone size: .
CDR3 DNA: TGTGCCAGCAGCCAAGATCCTAGCGGGGTGGGGGGAGACATTCAGTACTTC
CDR3 protein: CASSQDPSGVGGDIQYF

D gene: .
V gene: TRBV4-3
J gene: TRBJ2-2
clone size: .
CDR3 DNA: TGCGCCAGCAGCCAAGTTCCAACCGGGGAGCTGTTTTTT
CDR3 protein: CASSQVPTGELFF

D gene: .
V gene: TRBV30
J gene: TRBJ2-5
clone size: .
CDR3 DNA: TGTGCCTGGTCGCAGGGAGAGACCCAGTACTTC
CDR3 protein: CAWSQGETQYF

D gene: .
V gene: TRBV2
J gene: TRBJ2-5
clone size: .
CDR3 DNA: TGTGCCAACAAACCTCAGGGGGGTCAAGAGACCCAGTACTTC
CDR3 protein: CANKPQGGQETQYF

D gene: TRBD2
V gene: TRBV11-3
J gene: TRBJ2-1
clone size: .
CDR3 DNA: TGTGCCAGCAGCTCCGAGGGACAGATAGCGGGAGAGGTTGAGCAGTTCTTC
CDR3 protein: CASSSEGQIAGEVEQFF

D gene: .
V gene: TRBV6-5
J gene: TRBJ1-5
clone size: .
CDR3 DNA: TGTGCCAGCAGTTCGCGGGACAATCAGCCCCAGCATTTT
CDR3 protein: CASSSRDNQPQHF

D gene: .
V gene: TRBV7-2
J gene: TRBJ2-5
clone size: .
CDR3 DNA: TGTGCCAGCAGCACCCGACGGGTGCGTCAAGAGACCCAGTACTTC
CDR3 protein: CASSTRRVRQETQYF

D gene: TRBD2
V gene: TRBV20-1
J gene: TRBJ2-1
clone size: .
CDR3 DNA: TGCAGTGCTAGTCTAGCGGGGGGGAGCTCCTACAATGAGCAGTTCTTC
CDR3 protein: CSASLAGGSSYNEQFF

D gene: .
V gene: TRBV30
J gene: TRBJ2-2
clone size: .
CDR3 DNA: TGTGCCTGGACGGCTAGCCGTAACACCGGGGAGCTGTTTTTT
CDR3 protein: CAWTASRNTGELFF

D gene: TRBD2
V gene: TRBV2
J gene: TRBJ2-1
clone size: .
CDR3 DNA: TGTGCCAGCTCTCAGCGGGGGCAGTTCTTC
CDR3 protein: CASSQRGQFF

D gene: .
V gene: TRBV7-2
J gene: TRBJ1-1
clone size: once
CDR3 DNA: TGTGCCAGCAGCCTCCTCCGGGTTGGCACTGAAGCTTTCTTT
CDR3 protein: CASSLLRVGTEAFF

D gene: .
V gene: TRBV24-1
J gene: TRBJ1-5
clone size: .
CDR3 DNA: TGTGCCACCAGTGACGAATCAGGGCCCCAGCATTTT
CDR3 protein: CATSDESGPQHF

D gene: .
V gene: TRBV5-6
J gene: TRBJ2-1
clone size: .
CDR3 DNA: TGTGCCAGCAGCTTGGGGGTTGGCGGGTACAATGAGCAGTTCTTC
CDR3 protein: CASSLGVGGYNEQFF

D gene: .
V gene: TRBV5-8
J gene: TRBJ2-5
clone size: .
CDR3 DNA: TGTGCCAGCAGCTGGAATCGACAGATTCAAGAGACCCAGTACTTC
CDR3 protein: CASSWNRQIQETQYF

D gene: .
V gene: TRBV2
J gene: TRBJ1-2
clone size: few
CDR3 DNA: TGTGCCAGCAGGGCGGGGGGCTATGGCTACACCTTC
CDR3 protein: CASRAGGYGYTF

D gene: TRBD2
V gene: TRBV7-7
J gene: TRBJ2-7
clone size: .
CDR3 DNA: TGTGCTAGCTATTCCCTAGGCGGCGGGAGTTCCTACGAGCAGTACTTC
CDR3 protein: CASYSLGGGSSYEQYF

D gene: TRBD1
V gene: TRBV7-9
J gene: TRBJ1-1
clone size: few
CDR3 DNA: TGTGCCAGCACGTCAGGACAGGGGCACACTGAAGCTTTCTTT
CDR3 protein: CASTSGQGHTEAFF

D gene: TRBD2
V gene: TRBV7-2
J gene: TRBJ2-5
clone size: few
CDR3 DNA: TGTGCCAGCAGCCATGGACTAGCGGGAGGGCGGGAGACCCAGTACTTC
CDR3 protein: CASSHGLAGGRETQYF

D gene: .
V gene: TRBV11-3
J gene: TRBJ2-3
clone size: .
CDR3 DNA: TGTGCCAGCAGCTTTACGGGTCTCATCACAGATACGCAGTATTTT
CDR3 protein: CASSFTGLITDTQYF

D gene: .
V gene: TRBV7-2
J gene: TRBJ1-1
clone size: .
CDR3 DNA: TGTGCCAGCAGCTTCGGAGGGAGGACTGAAGCTTTCTTT
CDR3 protein: CASSFGGRTEAFF

D gene: TRBD1
V gene: TRBV7-2
J gene: TRBJ1-2
clone size: .
CDR3 DNA: TGTGCCAGCAGCTTACAGTTGGCGGGGACAGGGGGGGCTAACTATGGCTACACCTTC
CDR3 protein: CASSLQLAGTGGANYGYTF

D gene: TRBD2
V gene: TRBV29-1
J gene: TRBJ2-5
clone size: .
CDR3 DNA: TGCAGCGTTGGGACTAGCGAACAGACCCAGTACTTC
CDR3 protein: CSVGTSEQTQYF